This T cell receptor beta chain emerged from a study of CD8+ T cells in alopecia areata. Background on the study: It was oral tofacitinib, at 5 to 10 mg twice daily, that treated patients received. Study results and caveats: Lesional scalp exceeded normal scalp in clonality, especially in alopecia totalis/universalis.

The study team obtained lesional scalp punch biopsies and peripheral blood from alopecia areata patients. In regard to this clone: Its specificity is unknown.

RNA extraction and reverse transcription yielded cDNA as sequencing template. Assay used: immunoSEQ multiplex PCR; TCRdb lists only in-frame clones, some missing. Of 9,900 or so clones in the sample, roughly 56% are singletons; the top ten hold roughly 8%. Germline CDR1 reads SGHTA; CDR2 reads FQGNSA. The ends were cut back, 9 bases at V and 3 bases at J, with 14 bases in the middle. The CDR3 loop spans 13 amino acids. The clonotype comes from a human donor with alopecia areata. The sequences come from skin, collected at week 0. V is TRBV7-2 and J is TRBJ1-1, with D maybe TRBD1 (5 bases). CDR3 region: CASEPPRDTEAFF. The DNA of the CDR3 is TGTGCCAGTGAGCCCCCCAGGGACACTGAAGCTTTCTTT.